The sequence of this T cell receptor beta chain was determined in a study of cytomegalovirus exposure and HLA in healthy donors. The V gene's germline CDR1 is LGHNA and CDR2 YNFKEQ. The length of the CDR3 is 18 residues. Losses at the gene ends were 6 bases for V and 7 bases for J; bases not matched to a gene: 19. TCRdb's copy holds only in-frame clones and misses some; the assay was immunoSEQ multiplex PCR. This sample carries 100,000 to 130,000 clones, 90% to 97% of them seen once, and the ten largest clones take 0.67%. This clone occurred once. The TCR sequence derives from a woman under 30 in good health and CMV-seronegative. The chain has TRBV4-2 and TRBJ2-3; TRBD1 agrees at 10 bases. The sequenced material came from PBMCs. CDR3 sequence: CASSLNVGPGQGTHTQYF. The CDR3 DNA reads TGTGCCAGCAGTCTAAATGTGGGGCCGGGACAGGGGACCCATACGCAGTATTTT.